One and the same sample provided the 4 T cell receptor beta chains below, sequenced in a study of blood T cell repertoires in COVID-19. Repertoires were generated with immunoSEQ multiplex PCR, while TCRdb's copy carries only in-frame clones and drops some. The table has around 270,000 clones, about 87% seen once. The sample comprised peripheral blood. These receptors were taken from a man aged 55 to 70 who had recovered from COVID-19.

This chain joins TRBV19 and TRBJ1-5; 8 bases agree with TRBD1. The germline CDR1 and CDR2 sequences are LNHDA and SQIVND (reference sequence). V shed 6 bases and J 4 bases; nucleotides not matched to a gene: 5. The CDR3 is 14 amino acids. CDR3 in DNA: TGTGCCAGTAGACCAGGACAGGGTAATCAGCCCCAGCATTTT. Amino acids: CASRPGQGNQPQHF.

The chain couples TRBV30 to TRBJ1-5, with D tentatively TRBD1 (6 bases). The CDR3 runs to 13 residues. Germline V lookup: CDR1 GTSNPN, CDR2 SVGIG (reference sequence). V lost 4 bases to trimming and J lost 5 bases, with 12 bases between them. This CDR3 reads CAWNGGADQPQHF. The CDR3 DNA reads TGTGCCTGGAATGGGGGGGCAGATCAGCCCCAGCATTTT.

In this sample, this clone turned up once. Different DNA sequences within this sample yield the same CDR3. The chain is built from TRBV11-2 and TRBJ2-7, with D uncertain. Germline assignment: CDR1 SGHAT and CDR2 FQNNGV. V shed 4 bases and J shed 1 base, with 5 bases lying between them. This CDR3 comprises 12 residues. The CDR3 region is CASSSISYEQYF. CDR3 coding DNA: TGTGCCAGCAGCTCCATTTCCTACGAGCAGTACTTC.

The chain is built from TRBV2 and TRBJ2-3; 9 nucleotides align to TRBD2. This CDR3 is built from 18 residues. CDR1 SNHLY and CDR2 FYNNEI come from the germline V gene. Germline trimming cut 9 bases from V and 2 bases from J; bases unmatched to any gene: 18. The CDR3 reads CASGGSHPGLALTDTQYF. DNA of the CDR3: TGTGCCAGTGGAGGGTCCCATCCGGGACTAGCCCTCACAGATACGCAGTATTTT. Variable domain in full (rest from reference TRBV2 and TRBJ2-3): EPEVTQTPSHQVTQMGQEVILRCVPISNHLYFYWYRQILGQKVEFLVSFYNNEISEKSEIFDDQFSVERPDGSNFTLKIRSTKLEDSAMYFCASGGSHPGLALTDTQYFGPGTRLTVL.